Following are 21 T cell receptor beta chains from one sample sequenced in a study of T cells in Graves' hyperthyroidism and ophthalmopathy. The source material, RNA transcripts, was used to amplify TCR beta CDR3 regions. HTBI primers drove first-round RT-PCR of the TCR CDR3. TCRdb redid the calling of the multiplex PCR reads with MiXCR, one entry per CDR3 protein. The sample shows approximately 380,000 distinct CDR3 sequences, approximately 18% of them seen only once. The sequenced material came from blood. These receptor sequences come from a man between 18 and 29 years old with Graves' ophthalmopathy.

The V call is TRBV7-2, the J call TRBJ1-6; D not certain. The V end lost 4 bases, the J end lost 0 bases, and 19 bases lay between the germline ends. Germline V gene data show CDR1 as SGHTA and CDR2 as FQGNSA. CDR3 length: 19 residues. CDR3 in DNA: TGTGCCAGCAGCTCCTCGGTCGGCGTCCGAAGCTCCTATAATTCACCCCTCCACTTT. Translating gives CASSSSVGVRSSYNSPLHF.

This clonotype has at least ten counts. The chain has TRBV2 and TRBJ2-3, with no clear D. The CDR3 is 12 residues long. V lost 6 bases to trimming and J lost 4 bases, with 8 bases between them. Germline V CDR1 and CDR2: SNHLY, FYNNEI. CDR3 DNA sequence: TGTGCCAGCAGCCCCAACTCAGATACGCAGTATTTT. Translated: CASSPNSDTQYF.

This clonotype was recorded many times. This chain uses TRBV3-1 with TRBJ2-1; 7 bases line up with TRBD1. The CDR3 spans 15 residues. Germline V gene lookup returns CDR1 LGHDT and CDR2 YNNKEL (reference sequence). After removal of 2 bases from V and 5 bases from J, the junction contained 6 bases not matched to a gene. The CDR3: CASSQTTGSNNEQFF. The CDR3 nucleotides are TGTGCCAGCAGCCAAACGACAGGGTCTAACAATGAGCAGTTCTTC.

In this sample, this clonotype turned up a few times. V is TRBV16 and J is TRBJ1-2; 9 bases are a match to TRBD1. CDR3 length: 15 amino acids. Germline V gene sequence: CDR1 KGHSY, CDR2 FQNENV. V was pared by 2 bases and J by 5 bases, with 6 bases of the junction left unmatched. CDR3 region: CASSQERTGAYGYTF. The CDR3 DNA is TGTGCCAGCAGCCAAGAGCGGACAGGGGCGTATGGCTACACCTTC.

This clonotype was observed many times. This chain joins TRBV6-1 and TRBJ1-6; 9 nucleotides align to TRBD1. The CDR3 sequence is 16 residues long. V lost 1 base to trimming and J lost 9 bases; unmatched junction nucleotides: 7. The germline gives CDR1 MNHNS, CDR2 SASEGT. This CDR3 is CASSEVGTGFPSPLHF. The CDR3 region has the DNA TGTGCCAGCAGTGAAGTCGGGACAGGGTTCCCTTCACCCCTCCACTTT.

DNA of the CDR3: TGTGCCAGCAACCCTAGGGGGGGGGCGTTGGTCGCGCAGTATTTT. Protein sequence: CASNPRGGALVAQYF. The V and J genes are TRBV12-3 or TRBV12-4 and TRBJ2-3; possibly TRBD2 for D (7 bases). The CDR3 loop spans 15 amino acids. V was cut by 7 bases and J by 10 bases, with 24 bases left in between.

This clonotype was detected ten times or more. The CDR3 nucleotides are TGCAGTGCTAGGGGCGACACTGAAGCTTTCTTT. As protein: CSARGDTEAFF. The chain links TRBV20-1 to TRBJ1-1; D unresolved. Trimming cost V 3 bases and J 3 bases, with 5 bases left between them. The CDR3 sequence is 11 residues long. The V gene's germline CDR1 is DFQATT and CDR2 SNEGSKA (reference sequence).

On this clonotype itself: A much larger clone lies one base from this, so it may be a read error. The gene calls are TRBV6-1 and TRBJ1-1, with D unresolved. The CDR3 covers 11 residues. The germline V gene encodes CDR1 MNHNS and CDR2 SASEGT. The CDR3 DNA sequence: TGTGCCAGCAGGGAGGAAACTGAAGATTTCTTT. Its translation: CASREETEDFF.

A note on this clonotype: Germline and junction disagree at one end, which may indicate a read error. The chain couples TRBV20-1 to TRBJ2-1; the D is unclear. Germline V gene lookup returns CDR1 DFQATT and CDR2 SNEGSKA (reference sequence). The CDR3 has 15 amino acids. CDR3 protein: CSAGETPKVYNEQFF. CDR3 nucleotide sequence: TGCAGTGCTGGAGAGACCCCGAAGGTCTACAATGAGCAGTTCTTC.

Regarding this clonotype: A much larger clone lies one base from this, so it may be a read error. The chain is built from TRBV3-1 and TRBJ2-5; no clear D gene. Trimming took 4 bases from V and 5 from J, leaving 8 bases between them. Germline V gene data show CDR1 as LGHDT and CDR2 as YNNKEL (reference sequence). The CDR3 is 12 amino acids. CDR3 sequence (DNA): TGTGCCAGCAGCCCTTTTAGGGAGACCCAGTACTTC. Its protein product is CASSPFRETQYF.

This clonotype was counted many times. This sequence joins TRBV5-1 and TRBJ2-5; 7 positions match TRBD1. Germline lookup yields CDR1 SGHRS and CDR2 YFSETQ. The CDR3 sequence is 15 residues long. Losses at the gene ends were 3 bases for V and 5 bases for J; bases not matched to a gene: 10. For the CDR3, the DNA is TGCGCCAGCAGCTCGGGACAGAGGGTGGGTGAGACCCAGTACTTC. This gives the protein CASSSGQRVGETQYF.

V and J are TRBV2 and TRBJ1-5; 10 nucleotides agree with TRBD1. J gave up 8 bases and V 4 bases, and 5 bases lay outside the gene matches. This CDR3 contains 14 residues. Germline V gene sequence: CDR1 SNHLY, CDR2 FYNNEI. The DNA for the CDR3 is TGTGCCAGCAGTGTTCCCGGGACAGGGGAGCCCCAGCATTTT. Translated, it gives CASSVPGTGEPQHF. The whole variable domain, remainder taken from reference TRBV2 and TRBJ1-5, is EPEVTQTPSHQVTQMGQEVILRCVPISNHLYFYWYRQILGQKVEFLVSFYNNEISEKSEIFDDQFSVERPDGSNFTLKIRSTKLEDSAMYFCASSVPGTGEPQHFGDGTRLSIL.

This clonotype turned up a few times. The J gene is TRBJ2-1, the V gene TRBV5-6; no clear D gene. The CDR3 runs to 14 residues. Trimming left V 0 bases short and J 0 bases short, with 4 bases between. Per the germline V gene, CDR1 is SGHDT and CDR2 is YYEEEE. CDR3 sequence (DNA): TGTGCCAGCAGCTTGGGGGCCTCCTACAATGAGCAGTTCTTC. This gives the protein CASSLGASYNEQFF.

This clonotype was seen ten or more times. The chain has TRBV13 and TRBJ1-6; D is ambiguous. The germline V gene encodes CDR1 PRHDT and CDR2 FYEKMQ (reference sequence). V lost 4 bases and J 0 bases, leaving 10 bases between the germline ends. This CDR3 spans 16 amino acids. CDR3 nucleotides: TGTGCCAGCAGCTCCCAGACAAGCTCCTATAATTCACCCCTCCACTTT. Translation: CASSSQTSSYNSPLHF.

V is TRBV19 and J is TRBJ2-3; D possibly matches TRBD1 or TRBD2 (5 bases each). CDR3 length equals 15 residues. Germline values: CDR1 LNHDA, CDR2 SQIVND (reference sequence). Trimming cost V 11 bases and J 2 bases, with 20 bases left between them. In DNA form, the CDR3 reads TGTGCCGCAGGAGATGGGACGCAAGTCACAGATACGCAGTATTTT. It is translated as CAAGDGTQVTDTQYF.

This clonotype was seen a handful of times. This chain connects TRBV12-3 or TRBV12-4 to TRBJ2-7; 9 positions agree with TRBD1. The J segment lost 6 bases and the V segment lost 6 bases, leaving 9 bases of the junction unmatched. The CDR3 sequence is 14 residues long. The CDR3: CASRSDRGESEQYF. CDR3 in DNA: TGTGCCAGCAGATCAGACAGGGGGGAGAGCGAGCAGTACTTC.

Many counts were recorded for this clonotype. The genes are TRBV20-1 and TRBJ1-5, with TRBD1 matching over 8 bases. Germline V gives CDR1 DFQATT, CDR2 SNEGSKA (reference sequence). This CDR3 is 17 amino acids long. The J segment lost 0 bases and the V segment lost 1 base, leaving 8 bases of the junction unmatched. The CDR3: CSARVAQGARSNQPQHF. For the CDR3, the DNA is TGCAGTGCTAGAGTAGCCCAGGGGGCTCGTAGCAATCAGCCCCAGCATTTT.

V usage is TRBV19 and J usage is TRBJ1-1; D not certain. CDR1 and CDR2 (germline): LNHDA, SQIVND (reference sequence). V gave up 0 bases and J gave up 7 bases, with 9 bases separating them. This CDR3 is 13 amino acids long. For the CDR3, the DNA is TGTGCCAGTAGTATAGATCAACAGAATGAAGCTTTCTTT. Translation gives CASSIDQQNEAFF.

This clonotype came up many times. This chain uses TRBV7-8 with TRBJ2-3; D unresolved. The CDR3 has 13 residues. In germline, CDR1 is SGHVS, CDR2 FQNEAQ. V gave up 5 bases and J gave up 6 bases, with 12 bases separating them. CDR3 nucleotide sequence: TGTGCCAGCAGCCTCCCCTGGGCGGATACGCAGTATTTT. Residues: CASSLPWADTQYF.

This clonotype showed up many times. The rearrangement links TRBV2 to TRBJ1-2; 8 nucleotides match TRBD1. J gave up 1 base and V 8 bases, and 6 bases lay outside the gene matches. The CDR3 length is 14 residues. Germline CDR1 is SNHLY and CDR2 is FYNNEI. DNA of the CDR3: TGTGCCAGCGGGACAGGAACTATTAACTATGGCTACACCTTC. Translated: CASGTGTINYGYTF.

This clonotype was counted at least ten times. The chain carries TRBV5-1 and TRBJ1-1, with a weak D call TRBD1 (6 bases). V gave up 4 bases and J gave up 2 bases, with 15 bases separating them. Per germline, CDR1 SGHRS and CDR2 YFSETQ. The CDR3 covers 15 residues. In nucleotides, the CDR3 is TGCGCCAGCAGCCCGGAGCCAGGGGCTAACACTGAAGCTTTCTTT. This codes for CASSPEPGANTEAFF.